This TCR beta chain appears in the sequencing data of a study of T-cell reconstitution after alpha-beta-depleted transplantation in children (dated by TCRdb to 2016 to 2017). For context, the study as a whole: The study quantitatively tracked T-cell immune reconstitution after TCRalphabeta/CD19-depleted allogeneic hematopoietic cell transplantation in children using TCR repertoire profiling.

The protocol used for the library was PCR. These reads were obtained on an Illumina HiSeq 2500. TCR libraries were prepared with molecular barcoding, using unique molecular identifiers to normalize TCRbeta repertoire quantification. TCRdb reanalyzed the raw reads on its own, using fastp at Q25 for trimming and MiXCR for clone calling, and kept in-frame beta chains. Entries that share a CDR3 protein sequence are merged under the most common genes and DNA. A total of over 550,000 distinct CDR3 sequences appear in this sample, over 9.5% of them only once. 4% of the sample goes to the ten largest clones. The CDR3 numbers 13 residues from cysteine through phenylalanine. The CDR3 DNA has 39 bases and is translated from base 1. At the junction V is shortened by 6 bases and J by 5 bases, with 11 bases in between. Of note for this clonotype: What antigen it recognizes has not been identified. Base-call qualities are not available, and no considerably larger clone is one nucleotide away.

The clonotype comes from a human donor who donated a stem cell graft to a child with acute myeloid leukemia. The sample was PBMCs from the stem cell graft donor, taken from the stem cell graft. The V and J segments used are TRBV12-3 or TRBV12-4 and TRBJ2-1; the D gene identity is not certain. The CDR3 corresponds to CASRGWANNEQFF. The DNA is TGTGCCAGCAGGGGCTGGGCAAACAATGAGCAGTTCTTC.